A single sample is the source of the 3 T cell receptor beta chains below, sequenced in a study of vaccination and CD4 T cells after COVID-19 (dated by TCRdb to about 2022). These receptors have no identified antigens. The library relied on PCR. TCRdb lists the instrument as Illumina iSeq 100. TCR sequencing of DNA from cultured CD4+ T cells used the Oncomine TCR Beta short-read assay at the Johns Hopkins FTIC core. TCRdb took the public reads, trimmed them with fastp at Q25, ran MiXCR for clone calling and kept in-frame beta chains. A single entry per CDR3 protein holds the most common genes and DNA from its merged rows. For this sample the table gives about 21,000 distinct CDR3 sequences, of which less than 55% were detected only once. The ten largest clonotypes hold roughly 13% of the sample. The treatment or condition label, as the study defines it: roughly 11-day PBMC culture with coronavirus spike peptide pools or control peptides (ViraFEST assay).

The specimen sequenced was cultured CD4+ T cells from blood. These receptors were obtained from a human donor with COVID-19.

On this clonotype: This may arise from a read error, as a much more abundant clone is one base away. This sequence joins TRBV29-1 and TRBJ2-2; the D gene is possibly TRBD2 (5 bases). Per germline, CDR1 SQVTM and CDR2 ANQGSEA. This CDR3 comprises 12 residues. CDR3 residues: CSVGTNTGELVF. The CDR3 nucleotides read TGCAGCGTTGGTACGAACACCGGGGAGCTGGTTTTT.

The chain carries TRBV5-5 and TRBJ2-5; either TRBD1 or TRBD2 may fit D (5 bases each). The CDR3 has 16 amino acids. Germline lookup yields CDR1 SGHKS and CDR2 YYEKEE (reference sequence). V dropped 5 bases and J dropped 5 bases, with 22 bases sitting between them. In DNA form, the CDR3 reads TGTGCCAGCAGACTTGGAACCTCGGGACCGGAGGAGACCCAGTACTTC. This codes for CASRLGTSGPEETQYF.

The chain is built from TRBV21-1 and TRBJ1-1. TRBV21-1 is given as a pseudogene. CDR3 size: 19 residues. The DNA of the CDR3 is TGTGCCAGCGACACTGATAATCAAAACACAGCCGACGAGAACACTGAAGCTTTCTTT. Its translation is CASDTDNQNTADENTEAFF.